This T cell receptor beta chain stems from a study of blood T cell repertoires in COVID-19. For the study at large: PBMCs, B-cell-depleted T cells, or T cells provided the cDNA or gDNA that made up the material.

Trimming shortened V by 2 bases and J by 8 bases, and 21 bases separated the two germline ends. Germline V lookup: CDR1 LGHDT, CDR2 YNNKEL (reference sequence). The CDR3 is 16 residues long. Measured with immunoSEQ multiplex PCR; TCRdb has only the in-frame clones, and not every one. The data hold a few hundred thousand clones, with around four fifths observed a single time. Participants had their cohort set by participant-reported clinical history. Before being deemed recovered, Cohort 3 donors had two negative PCRs, clearance, or symptom resolution. The sequence was obtained from a woman in her 50s who had recovered from COVID-19. The sequenced sample was PBMCs or T cells enriched from blood (not recorded which). The chain has TRBV3-1 (or the pseudogene TRBV3-2) and TRBJ1-1; D remains ambiguous. The CDR3: CASSQRSAWSGGEAFF. The CDR3 region has the DNA TGTGCCAGCAGCCAAAGATCCGCCTGGAGTGGAGGGGAAGCTTTCTTT.